The present entry profiles one T cell receptor (beta chain) with its context. Enrolment of Seattle patients took place during active infection, and they were followed longitudinally. In the original workflow: Nucleated cell counts were estimated from reference gene primer amplification. Profiling relied on immunoSEQ multiplex PCR, and the TCRdb table lists in-frame clones only, not all of them. V, J and clone size are taken as reported in that table, and D and trimming were inferred from the DNA itself. The sample contains fewer than 200,000 clones, about four fifths of which appear only once. These data come from a study of blood T cell repertoires in COVID-19. For the study at large: Specimens from acute and convalescent COVID-19 originated in the United States, Italy and Spain.

This CDR3 comprises 11 residues. CDR1 is MNHEY, CDR2 SVGEGT, per germline. Deletions cut 5 bases from V and 2 bases from J, with 3 bases between. This chain links TRBV6-2 or TRBV6-3 with TRBJ2-5; D ambiguous. The sequence derives from a woman aged 55-70 years with COVID-19, enrolled during active disease. Material for sequencing was peripheral blood. CDR3 nucleotide sequence: TGTGCCAGCAGTCCGCAAGAGACCCAGTACTTC. It codes for CASSPQETQYF.